This TCR beta chain was captured in a study of post-analysis software for immune sequencing data. In the study overall: Recorded subtypes: relapsing-remitting, secondary progressive, progressive-relapsing; some patients unannotated.

Unique-molecular-identifier-tagged TCR beta cDNA libraries were used. There were 1 to 10 million T cells, and 450,000 to 550,000 cDNA molecules came from them. TCRdb fed the PCR reads into MiXCR, producing one record per CDR3 protein. The sample has some 700,000 distinct CDR3 sequences, approximately 59% seen once. The germline gives CDR1 SQVTM, CDR2 ANQGSEA. The CDR3 totals 12 residues. V was clipped by 6 bases and J by 3 bases; unmatched bases: 2. This clonotype was counted a few times. Antigen unknown. Broader study findings: Elevated frequency relative to controls characterized about 5 TRBV segments in patients, TRBV5-6, TRBV5-1 and TRBV20-1 among them.

The sample comprised blood. This sequence joins TRBV29-1 and TRBJ2-7; TRBD2 matches 10 bases. This clonotype was obtained from a girl aged 2 to 10 with multiple sclerosis. CDR3 protein: CSVGLAVYEQYF. The CDR3 DNA sequence: TGCAGCGTCGGACTAGCGGTCTACGAGCAGTACTTC.